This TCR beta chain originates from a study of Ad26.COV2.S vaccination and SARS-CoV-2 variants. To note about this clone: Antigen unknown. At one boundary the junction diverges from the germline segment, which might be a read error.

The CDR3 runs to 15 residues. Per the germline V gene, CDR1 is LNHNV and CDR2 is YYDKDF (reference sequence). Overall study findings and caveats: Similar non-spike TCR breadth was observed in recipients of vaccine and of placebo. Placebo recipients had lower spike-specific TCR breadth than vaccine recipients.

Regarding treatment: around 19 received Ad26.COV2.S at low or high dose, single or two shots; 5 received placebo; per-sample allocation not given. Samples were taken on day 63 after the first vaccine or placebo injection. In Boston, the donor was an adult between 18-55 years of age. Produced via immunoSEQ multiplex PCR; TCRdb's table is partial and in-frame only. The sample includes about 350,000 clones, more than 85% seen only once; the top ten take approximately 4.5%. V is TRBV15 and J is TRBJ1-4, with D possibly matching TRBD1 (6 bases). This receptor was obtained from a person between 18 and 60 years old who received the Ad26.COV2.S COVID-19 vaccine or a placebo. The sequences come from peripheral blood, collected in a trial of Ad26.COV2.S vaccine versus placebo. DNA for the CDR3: TGTGCCACCAGCAGAGCCGGGACAACGAATGAAAAACTGTTTTTT. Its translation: CATSRAGTTNEKLFF.